This is a list of T cell receptor beta chains from one sample in a study of blood T cell repertoires in COVID-19. Profiled with immunoSEQ multiplex PCR; TCRdb holds only in-frame clones, not every one. Among about 64,000 clones listed, 75% to 95% were seen once. Sequencing was done on a sample of peripheral blood. These receptors all come from a woman aged 80 or older with active COVID-19. CDR3s include the opening cysteine and the closing phenylalanine or tryptophan. Fields, in order: V gene, clone size, D gene, J gene, CDR3 protein, CDR3 DNA. D genes are given only for firm matches. Clone sizes are given selectively: once, few, many, or a class where the clone is expanded.

V: TRBV9
size: -
D: TRBD1
J: TRBJ2-3
CDR3: CASSVVGQGVPQYF
DNA: TGTGCCAGCAGCGTAGTGGGACAGGGCGTCCCGCAGTATTTT

V: TRBV5-6
size: -
D: -
J: TRBJ2-3
CDR3: CASSLTVSSTDTQYF
DNA: TGTGCCAGCAGCTTGACGGTCTCTAGCACAGATACGCAGTATTTT

V: TRBV27
size: -
D: TRBD2
J: TRBJ2-5
CDR3: CASSRTLAGQETQYF
DNA: TGTGCCAGCAGTCGGACACTAGCGGGGCAAGAGACCCAGTACTTC

V: TRBV27
size: -
D: -
J: TRBJ2-7
CDR3: CASSLGLALREQYF
DNA: TGTGCCAGCAGTTTAGGGCTAGCTTTGCGGGAGCAGTACTTC

V: TRBV24-1
size: -
D: TRBD2
J: TRBJ2-1
CDR3: CATSDLRGAYNEQFF
DNA: TGTGCCACCAGTGATTTGCGGGGGGCCTACAATGAGCAGTTCTTC

V: TRBV5-1
size: few
D: -
J: TRBJ2-7
CDR3: CASSLGDGSAGEQYF
DNA: TGCGCCTCTTCCCTGGGGGACGGGAGCGCGGGCGAGCAGTACTTC

V: TRBV2
size: -
D: -
J: TRBJ1-4
CDR3: CASSEETVFNEKLFF
DNA: TGTGCCAGCAGTGAAGAAACAGTCTTTAATGAAAAACTGTTTTTT

V: TRBV3-1/TRBV3-2
size: -
D: -
J: TRBJ2-5
CDR3: CASSSRVTETQYF
DNA: TGTGCCAGCAGCTCACGGGTGACGGAGACCCAGTACTTC

V: TRBV29-1
size: -
D: TRBD1
J: TRBJ2-5
CDR3: CSVGGTGQETQYF
DNA: TGCAGCGTCGGCGGGACAGGGCAAGAGACCCAGTACTTC

V: TRBV28
size: -
D: -
J: TRBJ1-5
CDR3: CASSFRTVNQPQHF
DNA: TGTGCCAGCAGTTTTAGGACAGTAAATCAGCCCCAGCATTTT

V: TRBV5-1
size: -
D: -
J: TRBJ2-7
CDR3: CASRFGTPRVYEQYF
DNA: TGCGCCAGCAGGTTCGGGACTCCCAGGGTCTACGAGCAGTACTTC

V: TRBV3-1/TRBV3-2
size: -
D: TRBD2
J: TRBJ2-1
CDR3: CASRPMIAGEQFF
DNA: TGTGCCAGCAGACCGATGATAGCGGGGGAGCAGTTCTTC

V: TRBV10-3
size: -
D: -
J: TRBJ1-5
CDR3: CAISNSGSNQPQHF
DNA: TGTGCCATTAGCAACTCCGGGAGCAATCAGCCCCAGCATTTT

V: TRBV7-9
size: once
D: -
J: TRBJ1-2
CDR3: CASSPSTGHLNYGYTF
DNA: TGTGCCAGCAGCCCGTCGACGGGACACCTTAACTATGGCTACACCTTC

V: TRBV5-1
size: -
D: TRBD2
J: TRBJ2-3
CDR3: CASSLGTSGVTDTQYF
DNA: TGCGCCAGCAGCTTGGGAACTAGCGGGGTCACAGATACGCAGTATTTT

V: TRBV12-3/TRBV12-4
size: -
D: TRBD2
J: TRBJ2-5
CDR3: CASSGRGGGYF
DNA: TGTGCCAGCTCGGGACGCGGCGGGGGATACTTC

V: TRBV5-1
size: -
D: -
J: TRBJ1-3
CDR3: CASSLGTPSSGNTIYF
DNA: TGCGCCAGCAGCTTGGGGACACCTAGCTCTGGAAACACCATATATTTT

V: TRBV5-1
size: -
D: TRBD1
J: TRBJ1-6
CDR3: CASSLAGDRGSPLHF
DNA: TGCGCCAGCAGCTTGGCAGGGGACAGGGGCTCACCCCTCCACTTT

V: TRBV25-1
size: once
D: -
J: TRBJ2-3
CDR3: CASSEGQGGDTQYF
DNA: TGTGCCAGCAGTGAAGGGCAGGGAGGAGATACGCAGTATTTT

V: TRBV19
size: -
D: TRBD1
J: TRBJ1-1
CDR3: CASKMGDRGNTEAFF
DNA: TGTGCCAGTAAAATGGGGGACAGGGGGAACACTGAAGCTTTCTTT

V: TRBV28
size: once
D: TRBD2
J: TRBJ2-5
CDR3: CASSSPSGGAETQYF
DNA: TGTGCCAGCAGTTCTCCTAGCGGGGGGGCGGAGACCCAGTACTTC

V: TRBV3-1/TRBV3-2
size: -
D: -
J: TRBJ2-3
CDR3: CASSQDSGGVVYF
DNA: TGTGCCAGCAGCCAAGACTCGGGCGGGGTGGTGTATTTT

V: TRBV7-6
size: -
D: TRBD2
J: TRBJ2-1
CDR3: CASSSREGGSYNEQFF
DNA: TGTGCCAGCAGCTCGAGGGAGGGCGGTTCCTACAATGAGCAGTTCTTC

V: TRBV4-1
size: -
D: -
J: TRBJ2-3
CDR3: CASSRWGQGSRYSGSGIDTQYF
DNA: TGCGCCAGCAGCAGGTGGGGACAGGGGAGTAGGTATAGCGGGAGCGGTATAGATACGCAGTATTTT

V: TRBV2
size: -
D: -
J: TRBJ2-3
CDR3: CASSALGQPTDTQYF
DNA: TGTGCCAGCAGTGCGTTGGGGCAACCCACAGATACGCAGTATTTT

V: TRBV20-1
size: -
D: TRBD1
J: TRBJ2-2
CDR3: CSASGQGASTGELFF
DNA: TGCAGTGCTAGTGGTCAGGGGGCGAGCACCGGGGAGCTGTTTTTT

V: TRBV19
size: -
D: TRBD2
J: TRBJ2-1
CDR3: CASSIGLAGALGNEQFF
DNA: TGTGCCAGTAGTATCGGACTAGCGGGAGCACTCGGTAATGAGCAGTTCTTC

V: TRBV20-1
size: -
D: TRBD2
J: TRBJ2-7
CDR3: CSASSGSAYEQYF
DNA: TGCAGTGCTAGTAGCGGGAGTGCGTACGAGCAGTACTTC

V: TRBV28
size: once
D: -
J: TRBJ1-1
CDR3: CASSPAGGTEAFF
DNA: TGTGCCAGCAGTCCCGCGGGGGGCACTGAAGCTTTCTTT

V: TRBV18
size: -
D: TRBD1
J: TRBJ1-5
CDR3: CASSLRQGAIQPQHF
DNA: TGTGCCAGCTCACTTCGACAGGGGGCTATTCAGCCCCAGCATTTT

V: TRBV7-2
size: -
D: -
J: TRBJ2-7
CDR3: CASSLDSLSSYEQYF
DNA: TGTGCCAGCAGCTTGGACAGCTTGAGCTCCTACGAGCAGTACTTC

V: TRBV5-1
size: -
D: -
J: TRBJ1-2
CDR3: CASSLIQGNYGYTF
DNA: TGCGCCAGCAGCCTGATACAGGGTAACTATGGCTACACCTTC

V: TRBV2
size: -
D: TRBD2
J: TRBJ2-2
CDR3: CASSDWASGGYRELFF
DNA: TGTGCCAGCAGTGATTGGGCTAGCGGGGGGTATCGAGAGCTGTTTTTT

V: TRBV7-2
size: -
D: -
J: TRBJ1-2
CDR3: CASSLPPLRTTYGYTF
DNA: TGTGCCAGCAGCTTACCCCCGCTTCGCACGACTTATGGCTACACCTTC

V: TRBV20-1
size: -
D: -
J: TRBJ2-1
CDR3: CSALGSGSEFF
DNA: TGCAGTGCTCTCGGGTCGGGGAGCGAGTTCTTC

V: TRBV28
size: -
D: -
J: TRBJ2-3
CDR3: CASSSPVLDTQYF
DNA: TGTGCCAGCAGTTCCCCCGTTTTGGATACGCAGTATTTT

V: TRBV7-8
size: -
D: -
J: TRBJ2-5
CDR3: CASSTDREETQYF
DNA: TGTGCCAGCAGCACGGACAGAGAAGAGACCCAGTACTTC